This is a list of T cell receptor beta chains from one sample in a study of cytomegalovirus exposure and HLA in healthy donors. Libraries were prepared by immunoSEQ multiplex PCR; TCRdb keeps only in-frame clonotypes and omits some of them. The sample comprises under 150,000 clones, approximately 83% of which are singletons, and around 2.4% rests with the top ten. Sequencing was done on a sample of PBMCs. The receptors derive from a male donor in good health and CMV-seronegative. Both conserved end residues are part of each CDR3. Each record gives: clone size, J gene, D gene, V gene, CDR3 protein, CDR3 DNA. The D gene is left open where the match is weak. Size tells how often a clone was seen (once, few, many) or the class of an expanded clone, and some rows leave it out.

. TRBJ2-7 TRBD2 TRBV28 CASSSPRTSGRASSYEQYF TGTGCCAGCAGTTCACCCCGGACTAGCGGCCGCGCCTCCTCCTACGAGCAGTACTTC
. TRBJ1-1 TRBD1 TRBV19 CASRMGQGRADTEAFF TGTGCCAGTAGAATGGGACAGGGGAGGGCAGACACTGAAGCTTTCTTT
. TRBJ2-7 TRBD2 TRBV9 CASSDPGTSDYEQYF TGTGCCAGCAGCGACCCCGGGACTAGCGACTACGAGCAGTACTTC
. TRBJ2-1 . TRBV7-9 CASSGMTTSSYNEQFF TGTGCCAGCAGCGGGATGACTACCAGCTCCTACAATGAGCAGTTCTTC
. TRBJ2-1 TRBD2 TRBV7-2 CASRFGTRVGNEQFF TGTGCCAGCAGATTCGGGACTAGAGTAGGCAATGAGCAGTTCTTC
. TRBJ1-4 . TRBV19 CASSSGGATNEKLFF TGTGCCAGTAGTTCCGGGGGTGCAACTAATGAAAAACTGTTTTTT
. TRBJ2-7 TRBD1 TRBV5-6 CASSLGDRVHEQYF TGTGCCAGCAGCTTGGGGGACAGGGTTCACGAGCAGTACTTC
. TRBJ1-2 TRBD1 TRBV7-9 CASSQRQGADGYTF TGTGCCAGCAGCCAAAGACAGGGGGCAGATGGCTACACCTTC
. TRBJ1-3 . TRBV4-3 CASSQDTLAGLTGNTIYF TGCGCCAGCAGCCAAGATACATTGGCAGGCTTGACTGGAAACACCATATATTTT
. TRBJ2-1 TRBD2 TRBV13 CASSWTSGVEQFF TGTGCCAGCAGCTGGACTAGCGGGGTTGAGCAGTTCTTC
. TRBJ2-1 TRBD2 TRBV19 CASSILAGSTYNEQFF TGTGCCAGTAGTATACTAGCGGGGTCGACCTACAATGAGCAGTTCTTC
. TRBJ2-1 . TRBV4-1 CASSQAGLTYNEQFF TGCGCCAGCAGCCAAGCGGGACTCACCTACAATGAGCAGTTCTTC
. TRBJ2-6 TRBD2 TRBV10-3 CASQLAGSGANVLTF TGTGCCAGTCAATTAGCGGGCTCTGGGGCCAACGTCCTGACTTTC
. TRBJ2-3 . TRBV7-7 CASSLRRGDTQYF TGTGCTAGCAGCTTACGAAGAGGAGATACGCAGTATTTT
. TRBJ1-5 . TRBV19 CASSIPGNQPQHF TGTGCCAGTAGTATCCCGGGGAATCAGCCCCAGCATTTT
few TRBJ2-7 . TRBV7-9 CASSFSRQYSEQYF TGTGCCAGCAGCTTTTCGAGACAGTATAGCGAGCAGTACTTC
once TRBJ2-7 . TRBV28 CASSWSRSGPDEQYF TGTGCCAGCAGTTGGTCCCGGAGCGGACCCGACGAGCAGTACTTC
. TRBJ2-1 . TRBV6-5 CASTYLEFF TGTGCCAGCACCTACCTGGAGTTCTTC
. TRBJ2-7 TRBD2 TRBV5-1 CASSFLAGALRSYEQYF TGCGCCAGCAGCTTCCTAGCGGGAGCGCTGCGTTCCTACGAGCAGTACTTC
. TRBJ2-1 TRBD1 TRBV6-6 CASSQPTGTDEQFF TGTGCCAGCAGTCAACCGACAGGGACAGATGAGCAGTTCTTC
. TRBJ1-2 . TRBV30 CAWSLKGVSGYTF TGTGCCTGGAGTTTGAAAGGGGTTAGTGGCTACACCTTC
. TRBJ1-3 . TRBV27 CASSKQGDAGNTIYF TGTGCCAGCAGCAAACAGGGCGACGCTGGAAACACCATATATTTT
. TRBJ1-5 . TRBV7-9 CASSLGQTNQPQHF TGTGCCAGCAGCTTAGGACAGACCAATCAGCCCCAGCATTTT
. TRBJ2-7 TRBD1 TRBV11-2 CASSSRGLYEQYF TGTGCCAGCAGCTCCAGGGGGCTCTACGAGCAGTACTTC
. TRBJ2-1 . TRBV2 CASSEDEQFF TGTGCCAGCAGCGAGGATGAGCAGTTCTTC
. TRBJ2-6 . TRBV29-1 CSAPLFSGANVLTF TGCAGCGCCCCTCTTTTTTCTGGGGCCAACGTCCTGACTTTC
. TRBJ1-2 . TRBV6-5 CASSYFGGGYTF TGTGCCAGCAGTTACTTCGGCGGTGGCTACACCTTC
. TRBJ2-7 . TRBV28 CASSLARESYEQYF TGTGCCAGCAGTTTAGCCAGGGAATCCTACGAGCAGTACTTC
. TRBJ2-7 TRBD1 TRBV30 CAWSQGQGRLEQYF TGTGCCTGGAGCCAGGGACAGGGGCGCCTCGAGCAGTACTTC
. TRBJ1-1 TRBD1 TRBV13 CASSFQGAGIEAFF TGTGCCAGCAGCTTTCAGGGGGCCGGTATTGAAGCTTTCTTT
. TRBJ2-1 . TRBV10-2 CASGPGGNEQFF TGCGCCAGCGGCCCAGGTGGGAATGAGCAGTTCTTC
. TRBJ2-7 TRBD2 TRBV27 CASTSGGYEQYF TGTGCCAGCACATCGGGAGGTTACGAGCAGTACTTC
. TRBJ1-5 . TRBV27 CASSLSGLLNQPQHF TGTGCCAGCAGTTTATCGGGACTGCTCAATCAGCCCCAGCATTTT
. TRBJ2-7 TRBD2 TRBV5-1 CASSSQRAGGNEQYF TGCGCCAGCAGCTCCCAGAGGGCGGGAGGTAACGAGCAGTACTTC
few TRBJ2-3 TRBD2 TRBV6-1 CASSDLAGGPDTQYF TGTGCCAGCAGTGATCTGGCGGGAGGCCCAGATACGCAGTATTTT
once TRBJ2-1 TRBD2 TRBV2 CTIRAGLNYNEQFF TGTACGATAAGAGCGGGACTAAACTACAATGAGCAGTTCTTC
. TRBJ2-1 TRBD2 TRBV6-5 CASSSPVGTSGIGFF TGTGCCAGCAGTTCCCCCGTAGGGACTAGCGGGATAGGGTTCTTC
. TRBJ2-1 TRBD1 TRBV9 CASSVVGTGGHEQFF TGTGCCAGCAGCGTAGTAGGGACAGGGGGCCATGAGCAGTTCTTC
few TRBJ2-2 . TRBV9 CASSVDRVLGELFF TGTGCCAGCAGCGTAGATCGGGTGCTAGGGGAGCTGTTTTTT
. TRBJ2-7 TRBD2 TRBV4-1 CASSRGTSGNEQYF TGCGCCAGCAGCCGGGGGACTAGCGGGAACGAGCAGTACTTC
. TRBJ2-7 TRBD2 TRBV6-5 CASSSSGSSYEQYF TGTGCCAGCAGTTCCAGCGGGAGCTCCTACGAGCAGTACTTC
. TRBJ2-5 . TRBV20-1 CSARQETQYF TGCAGTGCTAGACAGGAGACCCAGTACTTC
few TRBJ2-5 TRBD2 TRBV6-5 CASRTAGGQETQYF TGTGCCAGCAGGACAGCGGGAGGCCAAGAGACCCAGTACTTC
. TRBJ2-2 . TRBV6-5 CASSYGELAHTGELFF TGTGCCAGCAGTTACGGAGAACTAGCCCACACCGGGGAGCTGTTTTTT
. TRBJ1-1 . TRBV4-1 CASSQAGTEAFF TGCGCCAGCAGCCAGGCAGGCACTGAAGCTTTCTTT
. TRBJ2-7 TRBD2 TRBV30 CAWGLADPYEQYF TGTGCCTGGGGACTAGCGGACCCCTACGAGCAGTACTTC
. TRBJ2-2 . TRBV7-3 CASSHGLHTGELFF TGTGCCAGCAGCCACGGACTCCACACCGGGGAGCTGTTTTTT
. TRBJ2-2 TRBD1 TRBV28 CASSLRGQGRTGELFF TGTGCCAGCAGCTTGAGGGGACAGGGAAGGACCGGGGAGCTGTTTTTT
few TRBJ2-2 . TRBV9 CASSARHPNTGELFF TGTGCCAGCAGCGCCAGACACCCGAACACCGGGGAGCTGTTTTTT
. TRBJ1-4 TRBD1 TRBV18 CASSRGTGEGEKLFF TGTGCCAGCTCCCGCGGGACAGGAGAGGGCGAAAAACTGTTTTTT